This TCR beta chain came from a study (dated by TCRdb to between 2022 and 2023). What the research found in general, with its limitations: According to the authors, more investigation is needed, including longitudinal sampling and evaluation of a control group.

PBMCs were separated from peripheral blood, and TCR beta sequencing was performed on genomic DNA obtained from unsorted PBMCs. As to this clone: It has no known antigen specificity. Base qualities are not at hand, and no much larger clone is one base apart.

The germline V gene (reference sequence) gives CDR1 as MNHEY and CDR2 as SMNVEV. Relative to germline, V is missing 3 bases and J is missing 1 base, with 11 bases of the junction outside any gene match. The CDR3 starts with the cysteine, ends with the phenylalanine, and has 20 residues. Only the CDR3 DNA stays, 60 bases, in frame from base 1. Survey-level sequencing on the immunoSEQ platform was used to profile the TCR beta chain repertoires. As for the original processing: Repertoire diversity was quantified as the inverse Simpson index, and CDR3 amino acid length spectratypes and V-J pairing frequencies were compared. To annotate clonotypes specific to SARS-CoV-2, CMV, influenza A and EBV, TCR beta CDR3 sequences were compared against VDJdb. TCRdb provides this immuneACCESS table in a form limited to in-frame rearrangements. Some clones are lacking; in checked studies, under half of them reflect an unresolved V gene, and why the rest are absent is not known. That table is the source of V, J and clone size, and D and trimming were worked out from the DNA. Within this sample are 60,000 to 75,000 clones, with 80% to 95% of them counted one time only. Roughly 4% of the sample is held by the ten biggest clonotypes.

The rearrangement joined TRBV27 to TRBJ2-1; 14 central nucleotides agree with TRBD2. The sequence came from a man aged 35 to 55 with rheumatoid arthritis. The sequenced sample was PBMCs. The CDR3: CASSFQHPGLAGVSYNEQFF. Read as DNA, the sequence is TGTGCCAGCAGTTTCCAACACCCGGGACTAGCGGGAGTTTCCTACAATGAGCAGTTCTTC.